This T cell receptor beta chain was sequenced for a study of blood T cell repertoires in COVID-19. This CDR3 region has 12 residues. Germline lookup yields CDR1 SQVTM and CDR2 ANQGSEA. Trimming pared 4 bases from V and 3 bases from J, leaving 10 bases between. TCRdb's table, derived via immunoSEQ multiplex PCR, lists solely in-frame clones and lacks some. In the table there are 200,000 to 300,000 clones, around 85% of which are singletons. During active infection, Seattle patients enrolled and were then monitored through disease. The rearrangement uses TRBV29-1 and TRBJ2-7, with a weak D call TRBD2 (5 bases). Source material: peripheral blood. The receptor comes from a man between 45 and 60 years old with COVID-19, enrolled during active disease. This CDR3 is CSVAEGGYEQYF. The DNA of the CDR3 is TGCAGCGTTGCCGAGGGCGGCTACGAGCAGTACTTC.